The 19 T cell receptor beta chains given below trace back to one sample, sequenced in a study of control samples from healthy donors and cancer patients. Only in-frame clones appear in the TCRdb table, and some are missing; sequencing was by immunoSEQ multiplex PCR. Counted here are about 190,000 clones, 91% occurring once; the ten biggest clones make up approximately 1.8%. Sequenced: blood. The source is a man aged 30-40 years in good health.

V is TRBV18 and J is TRBJ2-7, with D uncertain. Germline values: CDR1 KGHSH, CDR2 LQKENI. The CDR3 loop spans 13 amino acids. V lost 0 bases and J 5 bases, leaving 8 bases between the germline ends. CDR3 in DNA: TGTGCCAGCTCACCACCGGGGATCAACGAGCAGTACTTC. Residues: CASSPPGINEQYF.

This clone was picked up a small number of times. This chain connects TRBV15 to TRBJ1-2, with 7 bases aligning to TRBD1. CDR3 size: 16 residues. Germline V gives CDR1 LNHNV, CDR2 YYDKDF (reference sequence). V was pared by 5 bases and J by 4 bases, with 13 bases of the junction left unmatched. CDR3 bases: TGTGCCACCAGCCCCCGGCCACAGGGGCCAGGCTATGGCTACACCTTC. Encoded protein: CATSPRPQGPGYGYTF. The variable domain in full, with the rest retrieved from reference TRBV15 and TRBJ1-2, is DAMVIQNPRYQVTQFGKPVTLSCSQTLNHNVMYWYQQKSSQAPKLLFHYYDKDFNNEADTPDNFQSRRPNTSFCFLDIRSPGLGDTAMYLCATSPRPQGPGYGYTFGSGTRLTVV.

The chain couples TRBV5-1 to TRBJ1-2, with 11 bases aligning to TRBD1. The CDR3 extends over 15 amino acids. CDR1 and CDR2 (germline): SGHRS, YFSETQ. Germline trimming cut 5 bases from V and 6 bases from J; bases unmatched to any gene: 9. CDR3 in DNA: TGCGCCAGCAGTGCCCGGGACAGGGGGGCGGATGGCTACACCTTC. Its protein is CASSARDRGADGYTF.

The rearrangement joins TRBV11-2 to TRBJ1-4; D unresolved. Germline V gene lookup returns CDR1 SGHAT and CDR2 FQNNGV. This CDR3 contains 16 residues. Trimming removed 4 bases from V and 6 bases from J, with 18 bases in between. CDR3 in DNA: TGTGCCAGCAGCTCCGCTCAGAGCTCAGGTGATGAAAAACTGTTTTTT. Its protein is CASSSAQSSGDEKLFF.

CDR3 loop: CASSQEGSGAYEQYF. Written as DNA, the CDR3 is TGCGCCAGCAGCCAAGAGGGTAGCGGGGCCTACGAGCAGTACTTC. The chain is built from TRBV4-1 and TRBJ2-7; 8 bases map to TRBD2. The CDR3 spans 15 residues. Germline V lookup: CDR1 MGHRA, CDR2 YSYEKL. V lost 0 bases, J lost 2 bases, and 3 bases stayed unmatched.

The rearrangement joins TRBV5-4 to TRBJ2-7; 12 bases map to TRBD2. The length of the CDR3 is 16 residues. Trimming removed 0 bases from V and 0 bases from J; junction bases left unmatched: 1. Germline values: CDR1 SGHNT, CDR2 YYREEE (reference sequence). CDR3 residues: CASSLGLAGVSYEQYF. In DNA, the CDR3 is TGTGCCAGCAGCTTGGGACTAGCGGGGGTCTCCTACGAGCAGTACTTC.

The CDR3 coding sequence is TGTGCCAGCAGCCGGACAGGGAGAGGAGGTGGCTACACCTTC. Residues: CASSRTGRGGGYTF. V and J are TRBV6-4 and TRBJ1-2; 8 positions match TRBD1. The V gene's germline CDR1 is MRHNA and CDR2 SNTAGT. The length of the CDR3 is 14 residues. V dropped 6 bases and J dropped 7; count of bases not matched to a gene: 10.

This clone showed up just once. The rearrangement links TRBV30 to TRBJ2-7; perhaps D is TRBD1 or TRBD2 (5 bases each). Trimming cost V 7 bases and J 2 bases, with 9 bases left between them. The length of the CDR3 is 11 residues. CDR1 and CDR2 from the germline V gene are GTSNPN and SVGIG (reference sequence). The chain's CDR3 is CALGRAYEQYF. In DNA form, the CDR3 reads TGTGCCTTGGGACGCGCCTACGAGCAGTACTTC.

The rearrangement links TRBV7-9 to TRBJ2-3, with TRBD2 matching over 15 bases. The CDR3 is 14 residues long. Losses at the gene ends were 4 bases for V and 14 bases for J; bases not matched to a gene: 7. Per the germline V gene, CDR1 is SEHNR and CDR2 is FQNEAQ (reference sequence). CDR3 bases: TGTGCCAGCAGCTCCCGGACTAGCGGGGGGGCTTGGTATTTT. Translation gives CASSSRTSGGAWYF.

This CDR3 reads CASSTSGYRGGEDYGYTF. In nucleotides, the CDR3 is TGTGCCAGCTCCACGTCCGGTTACAGGGGGGGAGAAGACTATGGCTACACCTTC. J is TRBJ1-2 and V is TRBV18, with 8 positions matching TRBD1. From germline, CDR1 is KGHSH and CDR2 LQKENI. CDR3 size: 18 residues. V lost 6 bases, J lost 3 bases, and 18 bases stayed unmatched.

J is TRBJ2-7 and V is TRBV12-3 or TRBV12-4; D may correspond to TRBD1 or TRBD2 (5 bases each). The CDR3 length is 12 residues. V lost 3 bases and J 6 bases, leaving 9 bases between the germline ends. The CDR3 region has the DNA TGTGCCAGCAGTTTGGGTGGGGGCGAGCAGTACTTC. As protein: CASSLGGGEQYF.

V usage is TRBV29-1 and J usage is TRBJ2-1; TRBD1 might be the D (5 bases). V gave up 4 bases and J gave up 4 bases, with 14 bases separating them. The CDR3 runs to 14 residues. The germline gives CDR1 SQVTM, CDR2 ANQGSEA. Written as DNA, the CDR3 is TGCAGCGTTGGGGTAACAGGAAGATACAATGAGCAGTTCTTC. It encodes CSVGVTGRYNEQFF.

V is TRBV2 and J is TRBJ2-3; the D gene could be TRBD1 or TRBD2 (5 bases each). The V end was cut by 8 bases, the J end by 6 bases, with 15 bases between. The CDR3 extends over 13 amino acids. The germline V gene encodes CDR1 SNHLY and CDR2 FYNNEI. The CDR3 sequence is CASLSLGEDTQYF. CDR3 bases: TGTGCCAGCCTCTCTCTGGGGGAGGATACGCAGTATTTT.

The chain is built from TRBV5-1 and TRBJ2-1, with 12 bases lining up with TRBD2. V dropped 4 bases and J dropped 9; count of bases not matched to a gene: 8. Germline assignment: CDR1 SGHRS and CDR2 YFSETQ. This CDR3 comprises 15 residues. The CDR3 reads CASSRTSGVPAEQFF. CDR3 nucleotide sequence: TGCGCCAGCAGCCGGACTAGCGGGGTTCCCGCTGAGCAGTTCTTC.

V and J are TRBV7-4 and TRBJ1-1; D remains ambiguous. Trimming pared 5 bases from V and 7 bases from J, leaving 5 bases between. The CDR3 loop spans 10 amino acids. CDR1 is SGHVT and CDR2 is SQSDAQ in the germline V gene. The CDR3 DNA reads TGTGCCAGCAGCACCGTTGAAGCTTTCTTT. This gives the protein CASSTVEAFF. Full variable domain (outside the CDR3, taken from reference TRBV7-4 and TRBJ1-1): GAGVSQSPRYKVAKRGRDVALRCDSISGHVTLYWYRQTLGQGSEVLTYSQSDAQRDKSGRPSGRFSAERPERSVSTLKIQRTEQGDSAVYLCASSTVEAFFGQGTRLTVV.

The rearrangement joins TRBV11-3 to TRBJ1-3; 8 nucleotides line up with TRBD1. The CDR3 extends over 15 amino acids. The germline gives CDR1 SGHNT, CDR2 YENEEA. V lost 4 bases and J lost 8; bases outside the gene matches: 10. Here the CDR3 DNA reads TGTGCCAGCAGCTCTCGTGAGGACAGGGAGGACACCATATATTTT. It is translated as CASSSREDREDTIYF.

The chain carries TRBV20-1 and TRBJ1-1, with D possibly TRBD1 on 5 matching bases. Germline V gene data show CDR1 as DFQATT and CDR2 as SNEGSKA (reference sequence). CDR3 length equals 11 residues. DNA for the CDR3: TGCAAGGGACGTATGAACACTGAAGCTTTCTTT. It is translated as CKGRMNTEAFF.

The CDR3 nucleotides are TGTGCCAGCAGTGACTCGTACGCCGGGACAGGGAGGACCGGGGAGCTGTTTTTT. Residues: CASSDSYAGTGRTGELFF. The chain combines TRBV6-4 with TRBJ2-2; 9 bases fit TRBD1. J lost 5 bases, V lost 0 bases, and 10 bases had no gene match. The CDR3 totals 18 residues. Germline V lookup: CDR1 MRHNA, CDR2 SNTAGT.

This clone has just one count. This chain links TRBV30 with TRBJ1-2; a possible D gene is TRBD1 (5 bases). Germline CDR1 reads GTSNPN; CDR2 reads SVGIG (reference sequence). This CDR3 contains 14 residues. The germline V and J ends were trimmed by 1 base and 4 bases, with 13 bases remaining between them. The DNA for the CDR3 is TGTGCCTGGAGTGGGGGCAGAGGAATCTATGGCTACACCTTC. It specifies CAWSGGRGIYGYTF.